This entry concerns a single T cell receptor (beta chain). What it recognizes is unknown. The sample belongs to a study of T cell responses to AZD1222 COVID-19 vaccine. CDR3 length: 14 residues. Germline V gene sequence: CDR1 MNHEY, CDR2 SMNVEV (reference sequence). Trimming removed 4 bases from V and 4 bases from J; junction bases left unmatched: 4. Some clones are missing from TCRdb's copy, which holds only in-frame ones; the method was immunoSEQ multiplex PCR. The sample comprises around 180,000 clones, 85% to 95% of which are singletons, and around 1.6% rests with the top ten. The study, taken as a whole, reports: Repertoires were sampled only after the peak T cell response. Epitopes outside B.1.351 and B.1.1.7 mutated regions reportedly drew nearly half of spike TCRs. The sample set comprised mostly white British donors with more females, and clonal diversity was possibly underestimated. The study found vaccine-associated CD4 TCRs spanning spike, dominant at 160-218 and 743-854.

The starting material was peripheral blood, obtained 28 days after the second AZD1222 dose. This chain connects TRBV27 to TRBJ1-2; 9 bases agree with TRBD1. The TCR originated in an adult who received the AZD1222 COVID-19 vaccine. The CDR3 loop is CASSWTGEGYGYTF. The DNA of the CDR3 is TGTGCCAGCAGTTGGACAGGGGAGGGCTATGGCTACACCTTC.